Presented here are 17 T cell receptor beta chains from one specimen sequenced in a study of blood T cell repertoires in COVID-19. Data came from immunoSEQ multiplex PCR; TCRdb stores just in-frame clones and leaves some out. The table lists about 110,000 clones, about 85% of them singletons. What was sequenced was peripheral blood. These receptors were obtained from a human donor in a cohort sampled during active COVID-19.

This clone was observed a handful of times. The CDR3 region has the DNA TGTGCCAGCTCCCCCCAGGGAATGAACACTGAAGCTTTCTTT. Translating it yields CASSPQGMNTEAFF. The V gene is TRBV18, the J gene TRBJ1-1; a weak D match, TRBD1 (5 bases). The CDR3 extends over 14 amino acids. The germline V gene has CDR1 KGHSH and CDR2 LQKENI. Trimming took off 6 bases at V and 0 bases at J, with 11 bases between the two ends.

This clone was picked up one time. The CDR3 sequence is CASSLVAGGNNEQFF. The CDR3 DNA follows: TGTGCCAGCAGCTTAGTAGCGGGGGGCAACAATGAGCAGTTCTTC. V gene TRBV11-3 combines with J gene TRBJ2-1; 10 nucleotides agree with TRBD2. The V and J ends lost 1 base and 5 bases, in that order; junction bases with no gene match: 2. The CDR3 spans 15 residues. Germline V gives CDR1 SGHNT, CDR2 YENEEA. Together with reference TRBV11-3 and TRBJ2-1, the CDR3 gives the full variable domain: EAGVVQSPRYKIIEKKQPVAFWCNPISGHNTLYWYLQNLGQGPELLIRYENEEAVDDSQLPKDRFSAERLKGVDSTLKIQPAELGDSAVYLCASSLVAGGNNEQFFGPGTRLTVL.

A few counts support this clone. The V and J genes are TRBV27 and TRBJ1-6; D may be TRBD1 (6 bases). Germline CDR1 is MNHEY and CDR2 is SMNVEV (reference sequence). The CDR3 covers 16 residues. Deletions cut 7 bases from V and 9 bases from J, with 22 bases between. The CDR3 bases are TGTGCCAGCACCCGCGGACAGCTAGGTAGTGGTTCACCCCTCCACTTT. Its protein is CASTRGQLGSGSPLHF.

This clone showed up just once. This chain uses TRBV12-3 or TRBV12-4 with TRBJ1-5; a weak D match, TRBD1 (5 bases). CDR3 size: 13 residues. Trimming left V 5 bases short and J 5 bases short, with 10 bases between. CDR3 coding DNA: TGTGCCAGCAGTCTCGACAGTTATCAGCCCCAGCATTTT. Amino acids: CASSLDSYQPQHF.

The chain links TRBV5-1 to TRBJ2-1, with D possibly being TRBD1 (6 bases). Trimming shortened V by 4 bases and J by 9 bases, and 23 bases separated the two germline ends. Per germline, CDR1 SGHRS and CDR2 YFSETQ. The CDR3 is 16 residues long. In DNA, the CDR3 is TGCGCCAGCAGCGCTGACAGGTCGGGCGGCACGGTTGAGCAGTTCTTC. Protein: CASSADRSGGTVEQFF. The entire variable domain, with the rest obtained from reference TRBV5-1 and TRBJ2-1, is as follows: KAGVTQTPRYLIKTRGQQVTLSCSPISGHRSVSWYQQTPGQGLQFLFEYFSETQRNKGNFPGRFSGRQFSNSRSEMNVSTLELGDSALYLCASSADRSGGTVEQFFGPGTRLTVL.

V and J are TRBV3-1 (or the pseudogene TRBV3-2) and TRBJ1-6; D is possibly TRBD1 (5 bases). From germline, CDR1 is LGHDT and CDR2 YNNKEL (reference sequence). Trimming took 5 bases from V and 8 from J, leaving 16 bases between them. This CDR3 spans 15 amino acids. CDR3: CASSAVGARDSPLHF. In nucleotides, the CDR3 is TGTGCCAGCAGCGCGGTTGGGGCTCGGGATTCACCCCTCCACTTT.

This rearrangement joins TRBV7-2 to TRBJ1-2, with 7 bases identical to TRBD1. CDR1 SGHTA and CDR2 FQGNSA come from the germline V gene. V was pared by 5 bases and J by 4 bases, with 4 bases of the junction left unmatched. The CDR3 runs to 13 residues. The CDR3 region is CASSPQGPYGYTF. The CDR3 nucleotides are TGTGCCAGCAGCCCACAGGGGCCCTATGGCTACACCTTC.

The chain recombines TRBV18 with TRBJ2-7; a possible D gene is TRBD1 (7 bases). The V end was cut by 8 bases, the J end by 4 bases, with 21 bases between. This CDR3 has 15 residues. In germline, CDR1 is KGHSH, CDR2 LQKENI. CDR3 sequence: CASRLSGGHTYEQYF. The CDR3 bases are TGTGCCAGCAGATTATCAGGGGGGCACACTTACGAGCAGTACTTC. The full variable domain, with the rest looked up from reference TRBV18 and TRBJ2-7, is NAGVMQNPRHLVRRRGQEARLRCSPMKGHSHVYWYRQLPEEGLKFMVYLQKENIIDESGMPKERFSAEFPKEGPSILRIQQVVRGDSAAYFCASRLSGGHTYEQYFGPGTRLTVT.

The chain uses TRBV7-9 and TRBJ2-3; TRBD1 matches at 7 bases. Trimming at V came to 5 bases and at J to 2 bases, leaving 7 bases not matched to a gene. CDR3 length equals 15 residues. Germline V lookup: CDR1 SEHNR, CDR2 FQNEAQ (reference sequence). The CDR3 loop reads CASSLGQVDTDTQYF. The CDR3 DNA reads as TGTGCCAGCAGCCTAGGACAGGTGGACACAGATACGCAGTATTTT.

The rearrangement links TRBV15 to TRBJ1-2, with 7 bases aligning to TRBD1. Trimming at V came to 0 bases and at J to 4 bases, leaving 5 bases not matched to a gene. Per germline, CDR1 LNHNV and CDR2 YYDKDF (reference sequence). The CDR3 is 15 amino acids. CDR3 region: CATSRETGTVYGYTF. The CDR3 DNA sequence: TGTGCCACCAGCAGAGAAACCGGGACAGTCTATGGCTACACCTTC.

J is TRBJ2-3 and V is TRBV19; 11 bases align to TRBD1. This CDR3 has 16 amino acids. Germline lookup yields CDR1 LNHDA and CDR2 SQIVND (reference sequence). V was clipped by 1 base and J by 4 bases; unmatched bases: 4. CDR3 residues: CASSIGRTGGADTQYF. The CDR3 DNA follows: TGTGCCAGTAGTATAGGGAGGACAGGGGGCGCAGATACGCAGTATTTT. Based on the CDR3 plus reference TRBV19 and TRBJ2-3, the full variable domain is DGGITQSPKYLFRKEGQNVTLSCEQNLNHDAMYWYRQDPGQGLRLIYYSQIVNDFQKGDIAEGYSVSREKKESFPLTVTSAQKNPTAFYLCASSIGRTGGADTQYFGPGTRLTVL.

The genes are TRBV6-2 or TRBV6-3 and TRBJ2-7; D is undetermined. The CDR3 extends over 12 amino acids. The V and J ends lost 2 bases and 6 bases respectively, with 8 bases between them. The germline V gene encodes CDR1 MNHEY and CDR2 SVGEGT. CDR3 protein: CASSYGGREQYF. CDR3 in DNA: TGTGCCAGCAGTTACGGCGGCCGCGAGCAGTACTTC.

J is TRBJ1-1 and V is TRBV20-1; the D gene is possibly TRBD1 (5 bases). V was cut by 5 bases and J by 1 base, with 14 bases left in between. CDR3 size: 14 residues. Germline values: CDR1 DFQATT, CDR2 SNEGSKA (reference sequence). CDR3 sequence (DNA): TGCAGTGCTCGTGCCGCAGGGCCGAACACTGAAGCTTTCTTT. Translation gives CSARAAGPNTEAFF.

The gene calls are TRBV15 and TRBJ2-1, with D perhaps matching TRBD2 (5 bases). The CDR3 loop spans 15 amino acids. Deletions cut 3 bases from V and 4 bases from J, with 13 bases between. CDR1 LNHNV and CDR2 YYDKDF come from the germline V gene (reference sequence). The CDR3 nucleotides read TGTGCCACCAGCAGCATAGAGCGGCAATACAATGAGCAGTTCTTC. It codes for CATSSIERQYNEQFF. Based on the CDR3 plus reference TRBV15 and TRBJ2-1, the full variable domain is DAMVIQNPRYQVTQFGKPVTLSCSQTLNHNVMYWYQQKSSQAPKLLFHYYDKDFNNEADTPDNFQSRRPNTSFCFLDIRSPGLGDTAMYLCATSSIERQYNEQFFGPGTRLTVL.

V gene TRBV6-5 combines with J gene TRBJ2-7; 8 nucleotides line up with TRBD1. The CDR3 is 14 residues long. V dropped 2 bases and J dropped 3; count of bases not matched to a gene: 3. Germline V gene data show CDR1 as MNHEY and CDR2 as SVGAGI. CDR3 sequence reads: CASSYRTGSYEQYF. CDR3 bases: TGTGCCAGCAGTTACAGGACAGGGAGCTACGAGCAGTACTTC.

The rearrangement uses TRBV11-1 and TRBJ2-3; 9 nucleotides agree with TRBD2. Germline V gives CDR1 SGHAT, CDR2 FQDESV (reference sequence). J lost 0 bases, V lost 2 bases, and 0 bases had no gene match. The CDR3 is made up of 15 amino acids. The CDR3 nucleotides are TGTGCCAGCAGCTTAACTAGCGGGAGCACAGATACGCAGTATTTT. This translates into CASSLTSGSTDTQYF. The variable domain in full, with the rest retrieved from reference TRBV11-1 and TRBJ2-3, is EAEVAQSPRYKITEKSQAVAFWCDPISGHATLYWYRQILGQGPELLVQFQDESVVDDSQLPKDRFSAERLKGVDSTLKIQPAELGDSAMYLCASSLTSGSTDTQYFGPGTRLTVL.

The V call is TRBV7-2, the J call TRBJ2-7, with a weak D call TRBD2 (6 bases). The germline gives CDR1 SGHTA, CDR2 FQGNSA. The CDR3 is made up of 13 amino acids. The V and J ends lost 1 base and 4 bases respectively, with 8 bases between them. CDR3 loop: CASSLGRVYEQYF. Written as DNA, the CDR3 is TGTGCCAGCAGCTTAGGGAGGGTGTACGAGCAGTACTTC.